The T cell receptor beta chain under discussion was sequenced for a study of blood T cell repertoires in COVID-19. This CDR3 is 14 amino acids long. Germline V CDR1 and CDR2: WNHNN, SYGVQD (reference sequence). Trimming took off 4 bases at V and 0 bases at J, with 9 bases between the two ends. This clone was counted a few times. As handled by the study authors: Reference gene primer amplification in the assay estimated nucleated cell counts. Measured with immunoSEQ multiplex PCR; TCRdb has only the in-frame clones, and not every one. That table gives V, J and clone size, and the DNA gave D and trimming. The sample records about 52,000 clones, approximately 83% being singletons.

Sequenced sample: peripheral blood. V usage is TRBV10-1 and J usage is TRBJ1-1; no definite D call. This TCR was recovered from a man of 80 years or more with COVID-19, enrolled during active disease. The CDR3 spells CASSAGTVNTEAFF. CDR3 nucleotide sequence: TGCGCCAGCAGTGCTGGAACAGTGAACACTGAAGCTTTCTTT.